This passage covers 26 T cell receptor beta chains from one sample sequenced in a study of T cell changes during pregnancy in multiple sclerosis. The method was immunoSEQ multiplex PCR; TCRdb's version includes in-frame clones alone and lacks a portion of them. This sample has approximately 40,000 clones, with 85% to 95% found just once. Specimen: CD4+ T cells from peripheral blood mononuclear cells, collected in the third trimester of pregnancy. The receptor source for this set is a female donor in good health, enrolled as a control in a pregnancy study.

In its sample, this clone is medium-sized. The chain uses TRBV7-2 and TRBJ2-1; tentatively, D is TRBD1 (6 bases). Per germline, CDR1 SGHTA and CDR2 FQGNSA. This CDR3 contains 17 residues. Trimming stripped 4 bases from V and 3 bases from J, with 19 bases between. The CDR3 DNA follows: TGTGCCAGCAGCTCCACTAACCGACAGGCCAGCTACAATGAGCAGTTCTTC. Protein product: CASSSTNRQASYNEQFF.

V is TRBV29-1 and J is TRBJ2-1; TRBD2 matches at 8 bases. This CDR3 contains 14 residues. CDR1 SQVTM and CDR2 ANQGSEA come from the germline V gene. V lost 2 bases, J lost 11 bases, and 11 bases stayed unmatched. The CDR3 loop reads CSVEWLSGSGKQFF. The DNA for the CDR3 is TGCAGCGTTGAATGGCTCAGCGGGAGTGGGAAGCAGTTCTTC.

This chain joins TRBV19 and TRBJ2-7; D gene ambiguous. The germline CDR1 and CDR2 sequences are LNHDA and SQIVND (reference sequence). The length of the CDR3 is 13 residues. The ends were cut back, 4 bases at V and 1 base at J, with 8 bases in the middle. The CDR3 protein is CASSRQLSYEQYF. The CDR3 DNA reads TGTGCCAGTAGTAGGCAGTTATCCTACGAGCAGTACTTC.

The chain uses TRBV30 and TRBJ1-5; D is perhaps TRBD1 (6 bases). Looked up from germline, CDR1 is GTSNPN and CDR2 is SVGIG (reference sequence). This CDR3 contains 14 residues. The germline V and J ends were trimmed by 4 bases and 7 bases, with 17 bases remaining between them. CDR3 region: CAWTKQGPGQPQHF. The DNA of the CDR3 is TGTGCCTGGACCAAACAGGGACCCGGCCAGCCCCAGCATTTT.

This clone was observed a few times. The V call is TRBV27, the J call TRBJ1-2; 7 positions agree with TRBD1. Germline-derived CDR1 and CDR2 are MNHEY and SMNVEV (reference sequence). The CDR3 spans 12 residues. The trim removed 10 bases at V and 7 bases at J, leaving 9 bases unmatched. CDR3 nucleotides: TGTGCCACCTACGGGACAGTGAGTGGCTACACCTTC. It encodes CATYGTVSGYTF.

This chain joins TRBV9 and TRBJ2-2, with a possible D match to TRBD2 (5 bases). V was cut by 4 bases and J by 4 bases, with 14 bases left in between. Looked up from germline, CDR1 is SGDLS and CDR2 is YYNGEE. This CDR3 region has 15 residues. The CDR3 loop reads CASSTSALVTGELFF. The CDR3, as DNA: TGTGCCAGCAGCACCAGCGCACTAGTCACCGGGGAGCTGTTTTTT.

This clone has only a few counts. J is TRBJ1-1 and V is TRBV29-1; tentatively, D is TRBD1 (5 bases). The CDR3 extends over 13 amino acids. The ends were cut back, 5 bases at V and 2 bases at J, with 12 bases in the middle. Germline CDR1 reads SQVTM; CDR2 reads ANQGSEA. CDR3 nucleotides: TGCAGCGTTCGACGACAGTTAAACACTGAAGCTTTCTTT. It specifies CSVRRQLNTEAFF.

The rearrangement uses TRBV9 and TRBJ2-7; tentatively, D is TRBD2 (5 bases). V was clipped by 0 bases and J by 5 bases, with 12 bases between them. This CDR3 is 14 amino acids long. CDR1 is SGDLS and CDR2 is YYNGEE in the germline V gene. CDR3 loop: CASSVEGGSHEQYF. CDR3 sequence (DNA): TGTGCCAGCAGCGTAGAGGGCGGGTCGCACGAGCAGTACTTC.

The chain combines TRBV13 with TRBJ1-1; D uncertain. Germline V lookup: CDR1 PRHDT, CDR2 FYEKMQ (reference sequence). V was clipped by 2 bases and J by 3 bases, with 10 bases between them. The CDR3 sequence is 14 residues long. The DNA of the CDR3 is TGTGCCAGCAGCTTATCTCAGATGGACACTGAAGCTTTCTTT. Translated, it gives CASSLSQMDTEAFF.

This clone was seen a single time. This chain connects TRBV9 to TRBJ2-1, with 9 bases fitting TRBD2. The CDR3 length is 13 residues. Per the germline V gene, CDR1 is SGDLS and CDR2 is YYNGEE. Germline trimming cut 4 bases from V and 4 bases from J; bases unmatched to any gene: 0. DNA for the CDR3: TGTGCCAGCAGCCTAGCGGGGTACAATGAGCAGTTCTTC. This sequence encodes CASSLAGYNEQFF. The variable domain in full, completed from reference TRBV9 and TRBJ2-1, reads DSGVTQTPKHLITATGQRVTLRCSPRSGDLSVYWYQQSLDQGLQFLIQYYNGEERAKGNILERFSAQQFPDLHSELNLSSLELGDSALYFCASSLAGYNEQFFGPGTRLTVL.

The chain has TRBV29-1 and TRBJ2-7, with TRBD1 matching over 8 bases. This CDR3 comprises 14 residues. Germline V lookup: CDR1 SQVTM, CDR2 ANQGSEA. J lost 1 base, V lost 3 bases, and 5 bases had no gene match. The DNA of the CDR3 is TGCAGCGTTGACATGACAGGGGCTTCCTACGAGCAGTACTTC. Its protein product is CSVDMTGASYEQYF.

The rearrangement uses TRBV9 and TRBJ2-1; the D gene is possibly TRBD1 (6 bases). V was trimmed by 0 bases and J by 8 bases, leaving 15 bases between them. The CDR3 covers 15 residues. Germline V gene lookup returns CDR1 SGDLS and CDR2 YYNGEE. This CDR3 is CASSVAIRQEYEQFF. In DNA, the CDR3 is TGTGCCAGCAGCGTAGCCATCAGACAGGAATATGAGCAGTTCTTC.

A single count supports this clone. The chain combines TRBV27 with TRBJ1-4; D gene ambiguous. CDR3 length equals 13 residues. Germline assignment: CDR1 MNHEY and CDR2 SMNVEV (reference sequence). Deletions cut 4 bases from V and 8 bases from J, with 11 bases between. The chain's CDR3 is CASSSQLGEKLFF. Written as DNA, the CDR3 is TGTGCCAGCAGTTCACAACTCGGGGAAAAACTGTTTTTT.

This rearrangement joins TRBV7-2 to TRBJ1-2; D may be TRBD1 (5 bases). The germline CDR1 and CDR2 sequences are SGHTA and FQGNSA. The CDR3 covers 15 residues. V was shortened by 1 base and J by 5 bases, with 14 bases between the two germline ends. The CDR3 nucleotides read TGTGCCAGCAGCTTAGTCGTCACAGGAGAATATGGCTACACCTTC. Encoded protein: CASSLVVTGEYGYTF.

The CDR3 region has the DNA TGTGCCAGCAGTTTGGGATGGGGGGGGCTAGCCTCCTACAATGAGCAGTTCTTC. The encoded protein is CASSLGWGGLASYNEQFF. The chain carries TRBV28 and TRBJ2-1; D perhaps matches TRBD2 (7 bases). The V gene's germline CDR1 is MDHEN and CDR2 SYDVKM. Trimming took 3 bases from V and 0 from J, leaving 18 bases between them. The CDR3 is made up of 18 amino acids.

The chain employs TRBV30 and TRBJ1-6, with 9 bases that match TRBD1. In germline, CDR1 is GTSNPN, CDR2 SVGIG (reference sequence). The ends lost 0 bases at V and 6 bases at J; junction bases unmatched: 9. The CDR3 spans 17 residues. The CDR3 bases are TGTGCCTGGAGTGTATCCTTAAGGGACAGGGCTAATTCACCCCTCCACTTT. Translation gives CAWSVSLRDRANSPLHF.

The V and J genes are TRBV7-3 and TRBJ2-1, with TRBD1 identical over 7 bases. V lost 5 bases and J lost 3; bases outside the gene matches: 13. The CDR3 has 17 amino acids. CDR1 and CDR2 (germline): SGHTA, FQGTGA. The DNA for the CDR3 is TGTGCCAGCAGCGCCTACATAGACAGGGATGGCTACAATGAGCAGTTCTTC. Translation: CASSAYIDRDGYNEQFF. Filled out from reference TRBV7-3 and TRBJ2-1, the complete variable domain reads GAGVSQTPSNKVTEKGKYVELRCDPISGHTALYWYRQSLGQGPEFLIYFQGTGAADDSGLPNDRFFAVRPEGSVSTLKIQRTERGDSAVYLCASSAYIDRDGYNEQFFGPGTRLTVL.

The chain recombines TRBV5-6 with TRBJ1-1; D possibly corresponds to TRBD1 (6 bases). V lost 0 bases, J lost 10 bases, and 16 bases lay in between. The CDR3 runs 14 residues. Germline values: CDR1 SGHDT, CDR2 YYEEEE. CDR3 nucleotides: TGTGCCAGCAGCTTGGAGATGGGGGCCTCGGGAGCTTTCTTT. Protein: CASSLEMGASGAFF.

The chain employs TRBV6-5 and TRBJ1-2; D call uncertain. This CDR3 region has 13 residues. Trimming shortened V by 6 bases and J by 4 bases, and 12 bases separated the two germline ends. Germline values: CDR1 MNHEY, CDR2 SVGAGI. The CDR3 spells CASRPLGSYGYTF. The CDR3 DNA reads as TGTGCCAGCAGACCGCTAGGCTCCTATGGCTACACCTTC.

The chain joins TRBV7-6 to TRBJ1-4, with TRBD1 as a possible D gene (5 bases). The germline V gene encodes CDR1 SGHVS and CDR2 FNYEAQ. The V and J ends lost 4 bases and 1 base respectively, with 10 bases between them. This CDR3 is built from 15 residues. For the CDR3, the DNA is TGTGCCAGCAGCTGGGCAGGGATAACTAATGAAAAACTGTTTTTT. Amino acid sequence: CASSWAGITNEKLFF.

This sequence joins TRBV19 and TRBJ2-2; TRBD1 is a possible D gene (5 bases). The CDR3 totals 17 residues. V was shortened by 1 base and J by 0 bases, with 12 bases between the two germline ends. The germline CDR1 and CDR2 sequences are LNHDA and SQIVND (reference sequence). CDR3: CASSIGSATANTGELFF. In nucleotides, the CDR3 is TGTGCCAGTAGTATAGGGTCTGCGACAGCGAACACCGGGGAGCTGTTTTTT.

This chain links TRBV6-5 with TRBJ2-5, with D unresolved. Germline assignment: CDR1 MNHEY and CDR2 SVGAGI. The CDR3 has 14 amino acids. Trimming removed 6 bases from V and 2 bases from J, with 13 bases in between. The CDR3 region is CASSVTLYQETQYF. The DNA of the CDR3 is TGTGCCAGCAGCGTAACTCTCTATCAAGAGACCCAGTACTTC.

This clone appeared a single time. The chain carries TRBV11-2 and TRBJ1-6; a possible D gene is TRBD1 (6 bases). V lost 0 bases and J 8 bases, leaving 11 bases between the germline ends. In germline, CDR1 is SGHAT, CDR2 FQNNGV. The length of the CDR3 is 15 residues. The CDR3 sequence: CASSLERGAHSPLHF. The CDR3 DNA is TGTGCCAGCAGCTTAGAACGGGGGGCTCATTCACCCCTCCACTTT.

The CDR3 nucleotides read TGTGCCAGCTGGACAGGGGATGACAATGAGCAGTTCTTC. Amino acids: CASWTGDDNEQFF. The chain joins TRBV18 to TRBJ2-1, with 9 bases identical to TRBD1. J lost 5 bases, V lost 7 bases, and 3 bases had no gene match. CDR3 length: 13 residues. Germline assignment: CDR1 KGHSH and CDR2 LQKENI.

Worth noting for this clone: The junction shows a germline mismatch at one end, possibly a read error. V usage is TRBV7-7 and J usage is TRBJ2-2; 9 bases line up with TRBD2. This CDR3 is 19 amino acids long. Germline CDR1 and CDR2: SSHAT and FNYEAQ (reference sequence). For the CDR3, the DNA is TGTGCTAGCAGCTTAGCGTTCGGCGCGGGGGGGCCATCATCCGGGGAGCTGTTTTTT. It yields the protein CASSLAFGAGGPSSGELFF.

This clone was recorded a few times. The V call is TRBV9, the J call TRBJ2-7; 9 nucleotides line up with TRBD1. The junction had 11 bases not matched to a gene; V was cut back by 4 bases and J by 6 bases. Per germline, CDR1 SGDLS and CDR2 YYNGEE. This CDR3 contains 15 residues. CDR3 sequence reads: CASSFTGTGLGEQYF. The DNA for the CDR3 is TGTGCCAGCAGCTTTACCGGGACAGGGCTCGGCGAGCAGTACTTC.